These T cell receptor beta chains were read from a single sample in a study of T-cell reconstitution after alpha-beta-depleted transplantation in children. TCRdb re-analysed the PCR reads in MiXCR, keeping a single row per CDR3 protein. There are about 420,000 distinct CDR3 sequences in the sample; around 15% occur only once, and approximately 29% lies in the top ten. The material sequenced was PBMCs, mostly from graft donor cells, taken 360 days after TCRalphabeta/CD19-depleted stem cell transplant. These receptors all stem from a boy less than two years old who had a stem cell transplant for Wiskott-Aldrich syndrome, so the T cells may come from the graft donor. Each CDR3 is given without its conserved first and last residue.

V,J,CDR3
TRBV5-1,TRBJ2-1,ASSLGRRRSYNEQF
TRBV7-2,TRBJ2-1,ASSRDFNEQF
TRBV20-1,TRBJ2-1,SLTGEWDEQF
TRBV19,TRBJ2-1,ASSRAGREQGEQF
TRBV5-1,TRBJ1-3,ASRWTGDSGNTIY
TRBV5-6,TRBJ2-7,ASSLGPVRDEQY
TRBV29-1,TRBJ1-1,SVRGQANTEAF
TRBV29-1,TRBJ2-1,SAPGLAGGGSYNEQF
TRBV12-3/TRBV12-4,TRBJ2-5,ASSFSTSGRRTKTQY
TRBV20-1,TRBJ1-2,SARKKPHYGYT
TRBV12-3/TRBV12-4,TRBJ2-1,ASSLSVGNEQF
TRBV28,TRBJ1-1,ASRSTGAEAF
TRBV6-4,TRBJ2-1,ASSVGLNTIQF
TRBV12-3/TRBV12-4,TRBJ1-1,ASSLGDFSSEAF
TRBV7-9,TRBJ2-7,ASSSRQESSYEQY